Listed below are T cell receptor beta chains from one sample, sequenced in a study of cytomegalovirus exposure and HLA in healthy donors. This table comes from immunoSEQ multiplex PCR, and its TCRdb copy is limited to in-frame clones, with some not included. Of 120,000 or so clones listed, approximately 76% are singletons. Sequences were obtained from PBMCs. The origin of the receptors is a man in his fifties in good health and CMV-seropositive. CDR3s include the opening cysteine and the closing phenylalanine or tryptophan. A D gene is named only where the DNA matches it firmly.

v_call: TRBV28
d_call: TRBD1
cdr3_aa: CASRTTRGTGRGKLFF

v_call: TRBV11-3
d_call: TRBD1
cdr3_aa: CASSFGRGLRLYEQYF

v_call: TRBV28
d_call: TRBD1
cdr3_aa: CASSFSGTGGFGEQFF

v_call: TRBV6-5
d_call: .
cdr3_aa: CASSYGREAWETQYF

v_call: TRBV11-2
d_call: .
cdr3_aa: CASSPSYMWQQGQETQYF

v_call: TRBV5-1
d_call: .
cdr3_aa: CASSLNSRPQETQYF

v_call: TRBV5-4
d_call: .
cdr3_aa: CASSPKLNTEAFF

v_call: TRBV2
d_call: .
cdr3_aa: CASSTDLTGANVLTF

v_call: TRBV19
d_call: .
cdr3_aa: CASRLRALHAYEQYF

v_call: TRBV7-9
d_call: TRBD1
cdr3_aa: CASSGTGGGYGYTF

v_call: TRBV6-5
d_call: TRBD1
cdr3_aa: CASSSIPPGQGYEQYF

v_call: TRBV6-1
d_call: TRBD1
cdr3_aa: CASLDRGLANTEAFF

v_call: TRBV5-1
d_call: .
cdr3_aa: CASSLPVSRDGETQYF

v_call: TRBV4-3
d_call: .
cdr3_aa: CASSQAPSGYGYTF

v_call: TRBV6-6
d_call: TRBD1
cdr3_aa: CASTRQGVIDTQYF

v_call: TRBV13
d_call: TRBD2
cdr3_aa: CASSHEGLAGDGAYEQYF

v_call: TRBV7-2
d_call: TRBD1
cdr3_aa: CASSINPPGQQETQYF

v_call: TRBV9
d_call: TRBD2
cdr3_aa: CASSGGTSGWADTQYF

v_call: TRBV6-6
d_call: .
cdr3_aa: CASSRGSMGSTEAFF

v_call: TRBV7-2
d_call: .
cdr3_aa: CASSSRLGDSYEQYF

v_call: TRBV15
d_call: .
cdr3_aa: CATSRGAPMNTEAFF

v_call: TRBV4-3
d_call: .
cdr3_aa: CASSQERAGLTEAFF

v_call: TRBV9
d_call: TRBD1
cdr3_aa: CASTTGRDRGYPGELFF

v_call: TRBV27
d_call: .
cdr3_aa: CASSPSEGDSYNEQFF

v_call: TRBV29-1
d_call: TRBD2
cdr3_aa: CSVSSGTYEQYF

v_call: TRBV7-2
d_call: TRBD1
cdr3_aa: CASRARTGERFYEQYF

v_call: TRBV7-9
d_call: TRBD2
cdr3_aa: CASSEGRGGEQYF

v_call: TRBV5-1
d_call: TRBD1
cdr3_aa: CASSRGQGSPPSHTEAFF

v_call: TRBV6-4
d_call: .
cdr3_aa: CASSDSSGVGTEAFF

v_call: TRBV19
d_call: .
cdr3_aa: CASSIDREGDTGELFF

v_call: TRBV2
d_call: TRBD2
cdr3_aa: CASRTTSGGGHIQYF

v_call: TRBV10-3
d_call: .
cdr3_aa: CAIQPDSGYQPQHF

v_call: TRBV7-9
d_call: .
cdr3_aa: CASSKRTASNQPQHF

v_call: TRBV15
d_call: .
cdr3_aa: CATAINTEAFF

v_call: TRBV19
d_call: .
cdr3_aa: CASKDSSLNEQFF

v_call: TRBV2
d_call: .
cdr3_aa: CASGRRQTNQPQHF

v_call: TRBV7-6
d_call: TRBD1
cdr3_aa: CASSSQGPTYTGELFF

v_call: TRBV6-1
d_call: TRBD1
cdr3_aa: CASSEYSGQGARETQYF

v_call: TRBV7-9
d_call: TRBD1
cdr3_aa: CASSLTGAYEQYF

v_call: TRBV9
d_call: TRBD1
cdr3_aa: CASSVSDRGLETQYF

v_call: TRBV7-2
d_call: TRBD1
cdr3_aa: CASSSRDRDTQYF

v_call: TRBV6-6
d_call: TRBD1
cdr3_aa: CASSPLRTGAYEQYF

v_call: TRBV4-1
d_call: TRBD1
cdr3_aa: CASSSFWTGAGELFF

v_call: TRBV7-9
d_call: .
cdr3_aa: CASSRTPYTEAFF

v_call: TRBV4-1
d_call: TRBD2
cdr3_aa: CASSRSLAGGAVTDTQYF

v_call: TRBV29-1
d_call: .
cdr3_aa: CSPAKSGFVRREQFF

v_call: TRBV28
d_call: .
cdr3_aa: CASSPPGASGLYEQYF

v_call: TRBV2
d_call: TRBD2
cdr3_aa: CASSAASGPYNEQFF

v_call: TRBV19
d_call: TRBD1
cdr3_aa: CASKFRDRGQDEQYF

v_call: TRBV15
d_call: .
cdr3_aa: CATSRPRHRGAEAFF

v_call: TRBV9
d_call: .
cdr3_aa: CASSVGAGAFQETQYF

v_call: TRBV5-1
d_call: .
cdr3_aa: CASSLAGAQRGANVLTF

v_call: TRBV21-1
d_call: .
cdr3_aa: CASSKARDRDNEKLFF

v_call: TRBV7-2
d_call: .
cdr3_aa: CASSSGGEKLFF

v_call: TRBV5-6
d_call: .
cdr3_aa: CASSLVSSSYEQYF

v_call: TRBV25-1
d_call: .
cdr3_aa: CASSRPRGTEAFF

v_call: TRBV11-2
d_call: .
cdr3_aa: CASSEPSLTQYF

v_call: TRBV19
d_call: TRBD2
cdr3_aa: CASSRDYRSYNEQFF

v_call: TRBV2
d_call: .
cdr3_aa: CASKRGRAYEQYF

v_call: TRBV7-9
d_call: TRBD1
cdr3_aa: CASSLQGDGPNSPLHF